This is a list of T cell receptor beta chains from one sample in a study of blood T cell repertoires in COVID-19. Measured with immunoSEQ multiplex PCR; TCRdb has only the in-frame clones, and not every one. The sample carries around 430,000 clones, 85% to 90% recorded once. Specimen: PBMCs or T cells enriched from blood (not recorded which). These receptor sequences come from a woman aged 50 to 60 who had recovered from COVID-19. The CDR3 runs from the conserved cysteine through the conserved F or W. A D gene is named only where the DNA matches it firmly. Expanded clones get a size class; other rows say once, few or many, or leave the size out.

CDR3	DNA	J	size	D	V
CASSLASDSRGYTF	TGTGCCAGCAGCTTAGCGTCAGACAGTCGTGGCTACACCTTC	TRBJ1-2	.	.	TRBV7-9
CASRDSPSGANVLTF	TGTGCCAGCAGGGACAGTCCCTCTGGGGCCAACGTCCTGACTTTC	TRBJ2-6	.	.	TRBV7-2
CASSESGGPYVGYTF	TGTGCCAGCAGTGAATCAGGAGGTCCCTACGTCGGCTACACCTTC	TRBJ1-2	.	.	TRBV2
CASSMTGVYEQYF	TGTGCCAGCAGTATGACAGGGGTCTACGAGCAGTACTTC	TRBJ2-7	few	TRBD1	TRBV6-5
CASRGTAETQYF	TGTGCCAGCAGGGGGACAGCAGAGACCCAGTACTTC	TRBJ2-5	.	TRBD1	TRBV12-3/TRBV12-4
CASSHPGQGSSEQYF	TGTGCCAGCAGCCACCCGGGACAGGGCTCGAGCGAGCAGTACTTC	TRBJ2-7	.	TRBD1	TRBV3-1/TRBV3-2
CATGGDTGELFF	TGTGCCACCGGGGGGGACACCGGGGAGCTGTTTTTT	TRBJ2-2	.	TRBD2	TRBV24-1
CATKGEGETQYF	TGTGCCACCAAAGGGGAGGGAGAGACCCAGTACTTC	TRBJ2-5	many	TRBD2	TRBV19
CASSQERVGGYGYTF	TGCGCCAGCAGCCAAGAAAGGGTGGGGGGCTATGGCTACACCTTC	TRBJ1-2	.	.	TRBV4-3
CASSLSGTHNEQFF	TGTGCCAGCAGTTTATCTGGGACTCATAATGAGCAGTTCTTC	TRBJ2-1	.	.	TRBV28
CASNRQEHTDTQYF	TGTGCCTCAAACCGACAGGAGCACACAGATACGCAGTATTTT	TRBJ2-3	.	.	TRBV19
CASSQTYYEQYF	TGTGCCAGCAGCCAAACTTACTACGAGCAGTACTTC	TRBJ2-7	.	.	TRBV28
CASNPTQGYGNTIYF	TGTGCCAGCAACCCCACACAGGGTTACGGAAACACCATATATTTT	TRBJ1-3	.	.	TRBV5-5
CSVRQGAPEYGYTF	TGCAGCGTTCGTCAGGGGGCGCCTGAATATGGCTACACCTTC	TRBJ1-2	.	TRBD1	TRBV29-1
CASSREDTNYGYTF	TGTGCCAGCAGTCGAGAGGACACCAACTATGGCTACACCTTC	TRBJ1-2	.	.	TRBV3-1/TRBV3-2
CASSSQGHQETQYF	TGTGCCAGCAGCTCACAGGGACATCAAGAGACCCAGTACTTC	TRBJ2-5	.	.	TRBV7-2
CASSLDTSGGAVDEQFF	TGTGCCAGCAGTTTAGACACTAGCGGGGGGGCCGTAGATGAGCAGTTCTTC	TRBJ2-1	.	TRBD2	TRBV27
CASSYMVADEQFF	TGTGCCAGCAGTTACATGGTAGCTGATGAGCAGTTCTTC	TRBJ2-1	.	.	TRBV6-2/TRBV6-3
CATSRGEGGQPQHF	TGTGCCACCAGCAGGGGTGAAGGAGGTCAGCCCCAGCATTTT	TRBJ1-5	.	.	TRBV15
CASSHPRGQPYSNQPQHF	TGTGCCAGCAGCCATCCGCGGGGACAGCCTTATAGCAATCAGCCCCAGCATTTT	TRBJ1-5	.	TRBD1	TRBV7-9
CASSERGATTKAFF	TGTGCCAGTAGTGAGCGGGGGGCCACGACAAAAGCTTTCTTT	TRBJ1-1	.	.	TRBV19
CASSQNTGSYEQYF	TGCGCCAGCAGCCAAAACACAGGGTCCTACGAGCAGTACTTC	TRBJ2-7	.	.	TRBV4-3
CASSVAPNEKLFF	TGTGCCAGCAGCGTAGCTCCTAATGAAAAACTGTTTTTT	TRBJ1-4	.	.	TRBV9
CASSSTGVREKLFF	TGTGCCAGCAGTTCGACAGGGGTGCGGGAAAAACTGTTTTTT	TRBJ1-4	.	TRBD1	TRBV28
CASRLAGTSSYNEQFF	TGTGCCAGTAGATTAGCGGGGACGAGCTCCTACAATGAGCAGTTCTTC	TRBJ2-1	few	TRBD2	TRBV19
CASSLNGQGHLNYGYTF	TGTGCCAGCAGTTTAAATGGACAGGGCCACCTCAACTATGGCTACACCTTC	TRBJ1-2	.	TRBD1	TRBV28
CASSLQPGQGNEKLFF	TGCGCCAGCAGCTTACAACCGGGACAGGGAAATGAAAAACTGTTTTTT	TRBJ1-4	.	TRBD1	TRBV5-1
CASSLDGGSTRGQYF	TGTGCCAGCAGCTTAGACGGGGGATCTACCCGGGGGCAGTACTTC	TRBJ2-7	.	.	TRBV7-8
CASSLGTGEGSPLHF	TGTGCCAGCAGCCTTGGGACAGGGGAAGGTTCACCCCTCCACTTT	TRBJ1-6	.	TRBD1	TRBV7-9
CASSLGPQGRNYGYTF	TGTGCCAGCAGCCTGGGCCCCCAGGGAAGAAACTATGGCTACACCTTC	TRBJ1-2	.	.	TRBV5-6
CASSLALRGGPQETQYF	TGCGCCAGCAGCTTGGCGCTGCGGGGGGGCCCCCAAGAGACCCAGTACTTC	TRBJ2-5	few	TRBD2	TRBV5-1
CSASQGSFQPQHF	TGCAGTGCTAGTCAGGGCTCCTTTCAGCCCCAGCATTTT	TRBJ1-5	.	.	TRBV20-1
CATSRDPTGQNTIYF	TGTGCCACCAGCAGAGATCCCACAGGGCAGAACACCATATATTTT	TRBJ1-3	.	.	TRBV15
CAWRDRVKQPQHF	TGTGCCTGGCGGGACAGGGTGAAACAGCCCCAGCATTTT	TRBJ1-5	.	TRBD1	TRBV30
CAISESTGTGVGFTEAFF	TGTGCCATCAGTGAGAGCACCGGGACAGGTGTTGGTTTCACTGAAGCTTTCTTT	TRBJ1-1	.	TRBD1	TRBV10-3